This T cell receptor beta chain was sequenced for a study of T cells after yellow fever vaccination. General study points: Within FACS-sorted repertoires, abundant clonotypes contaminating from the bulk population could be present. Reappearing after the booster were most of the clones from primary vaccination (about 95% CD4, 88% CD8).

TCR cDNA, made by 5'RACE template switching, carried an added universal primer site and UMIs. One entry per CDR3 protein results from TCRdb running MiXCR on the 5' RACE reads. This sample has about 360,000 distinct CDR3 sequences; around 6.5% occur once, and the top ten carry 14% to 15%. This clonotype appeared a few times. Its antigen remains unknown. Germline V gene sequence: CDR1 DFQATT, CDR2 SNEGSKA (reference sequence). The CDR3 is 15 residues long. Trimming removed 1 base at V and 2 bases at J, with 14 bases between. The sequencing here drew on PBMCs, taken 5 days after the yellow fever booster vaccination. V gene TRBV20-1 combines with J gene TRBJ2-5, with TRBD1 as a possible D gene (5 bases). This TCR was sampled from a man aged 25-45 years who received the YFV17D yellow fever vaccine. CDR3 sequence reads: CSARGTLGAQETQYF. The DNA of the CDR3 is TGCAGTGCTAGAGGGACCCTTGGGGCTCAAGAGACCCAGTACTTC.